This T cell receptor beta chain was profiled in a study of T cell responses to AZD1222 COVID-19 vaccine. V shed 6 bases and J 2 bases; nucleotides not matched to a gene: 4. The CDR3 loop spans 14 amino acids. Looked up from germline, CDR1 is MNHEY and CDR2 is SVGAGI. Profiling relied on immunoSEQ multiplex PCR, and the TCRdb table lists in-frame clones only, not all of them. This sample has around 140,000 clones, with 92% found just once. The rearrangement joins TRBV6-5 to TRBJ1-1; TRBD1 matches at 9 bases. The specimen was peripheral blood, collected on day 0 of AZD1222 vaccination. This TCR was sampled from an adult in good health. The CDR3 nucleotides read TGTGCCAGCAGCTCGGGACAGGGAAACACTGAAGCTTTCTTT. It encodes CASSSGQGNTEAFF.